This T cell receptor beta chain was profiled in a study of cytomegalovirus exposure and HLA in healthy donors. J gave up 2 bases and V 5 bases, and 9 bases lay outside the gene matches. The CDR3 runs 15 residues. CDR1 is SGHAT, CDR2 FQNNGV, per germline. Comments on this clone: Its antigen is currently unknown.

The PCR used 60 Vbeta and 13 Jbeta primers. Clones were read by immunoSEQ multiplex PCR, and TCRdb kept only the in-frame ones, dropping some. Among 120,000 to 150,000 clones listed, roughly 84% were seen once. Findings of the study overall: Most subjects' HLA-A and HLA-B alleles were reportedly predicted from TCR beta sequences. The study carried out a later analysis of TCR beta sequences. It associated some 17,000 of them with specific HLA alleles at a false discovery rate of 0.05.

The J gene is TRBJ2-7, the V gene TRBV11-2; 7 bases are shared with TRBD2. Sequencing input: PBMCs. The TCR was taken from a boy aged 2 to 9 in good health and CMV-seronegative. This CDR3 is CASSPFPAGTYEQYF. CDR3 sequence (DNA): TGTGCCAGCAGCCCGTTCCCAGCGGGGACCTACGAGCAGTACTTC.